This T cell receptor (beta chain) was identified in a study of blood T cell repertoires in COVID-19. Looking at the study overall: COVID-19 samples from acute and convalescent phases originated in the United States, Italy and Spain. PBMCs, B-cell-depleted T cells, or T cells provided the cDNA or gDNA that made up the material.

Patients in Seattle were enrolled during active infection, then followed longitudinally. Original analysis: Amplified reference gene primers provided the basis for estimating nucleated cell counts. TCRdb's copy holds only in-frame clones and misses some; the assay was immunoSEQ multiplex PCR. From that table come the V and J calls and clone size; the DNA was used to work out D and trimming. This table has 250,000 to 350,000 clones, approximately 88% appearing once. Germline V lookup: CDR1 MNHEY, CDR2 SVGEGT. This CDR3 is 14 amino acids long. Trimming stripped 0 bases from V and 2 bases from J, with 8 bases between.

This clonotype was sampled from a human donor with COVID-19, enrolled during active disease. The donor label of this sample is uncertain. The gene calls are TRBV6-2 or TRBV6-3 and TRBJ2-7; no firm D call. Sequencing was performed on peripheral blood. The CDR3 loop is CASSYSAHTYEQYF. DNA of the CDR3: TGTGCCAGCAGTTACTCGGCTCACACCTACGAGCAGTACTTC.